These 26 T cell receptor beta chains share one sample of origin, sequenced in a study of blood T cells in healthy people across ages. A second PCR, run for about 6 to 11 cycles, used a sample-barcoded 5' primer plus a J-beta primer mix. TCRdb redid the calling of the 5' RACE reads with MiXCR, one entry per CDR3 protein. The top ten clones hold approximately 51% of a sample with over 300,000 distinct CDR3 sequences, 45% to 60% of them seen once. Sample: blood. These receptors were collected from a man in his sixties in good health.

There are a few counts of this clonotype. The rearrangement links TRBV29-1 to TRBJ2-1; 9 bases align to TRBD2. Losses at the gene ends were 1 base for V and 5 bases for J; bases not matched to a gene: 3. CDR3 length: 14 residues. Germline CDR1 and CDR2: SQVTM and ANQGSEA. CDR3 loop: CSVEGPSGDNEQFF. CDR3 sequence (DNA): TGCAGCGTTGAAGGCCCTAGCGGGGACAATGAGCAGTTCTTC.

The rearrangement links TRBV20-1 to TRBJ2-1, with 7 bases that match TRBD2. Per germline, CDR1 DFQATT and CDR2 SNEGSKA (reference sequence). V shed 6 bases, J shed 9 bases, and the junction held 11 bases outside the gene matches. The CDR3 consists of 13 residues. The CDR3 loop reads CSAFAGDYGEQFF. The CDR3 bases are TGCAGTGCCTTCGCGGGAGATTATGGTGAGCAGTTCTTC.

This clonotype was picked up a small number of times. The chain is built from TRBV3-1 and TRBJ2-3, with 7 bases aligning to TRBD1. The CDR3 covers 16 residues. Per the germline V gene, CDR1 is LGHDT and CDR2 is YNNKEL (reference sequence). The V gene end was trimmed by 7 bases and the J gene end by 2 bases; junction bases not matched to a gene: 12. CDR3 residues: CASTPIGTATTDTQYF. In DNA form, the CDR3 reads TGTGCCAGCACCCCGATAGGGACAGCCACCACAGATACGCAGTATTTT.

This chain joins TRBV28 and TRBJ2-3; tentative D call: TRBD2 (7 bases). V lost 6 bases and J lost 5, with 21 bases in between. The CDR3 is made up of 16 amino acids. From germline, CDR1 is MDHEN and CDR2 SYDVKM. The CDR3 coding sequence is TGTGCCAGCAGGCCGTTTGGCGGGAGAGGGGGAGATACGCAGTATTTT. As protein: CASRPFGGRGGDTQYF.

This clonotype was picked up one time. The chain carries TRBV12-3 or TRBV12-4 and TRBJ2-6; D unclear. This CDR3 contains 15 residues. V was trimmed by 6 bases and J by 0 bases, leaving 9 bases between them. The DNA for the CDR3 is TGTGCCAGCAGCTCTTTCTCCTCTGGGGCCAACGTCCTGACTTTC. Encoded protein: CASSSFSSGANVLTF.

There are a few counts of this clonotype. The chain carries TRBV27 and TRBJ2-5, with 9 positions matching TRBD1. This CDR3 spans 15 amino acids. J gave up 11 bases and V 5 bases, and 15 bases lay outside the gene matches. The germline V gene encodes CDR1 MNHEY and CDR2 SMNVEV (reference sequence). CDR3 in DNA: TGTGCCAGCAGTCCCGGGACAGGGCAAGTAGGGGAGCAGTACTTC. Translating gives CASSPGTGQVGEQYF.

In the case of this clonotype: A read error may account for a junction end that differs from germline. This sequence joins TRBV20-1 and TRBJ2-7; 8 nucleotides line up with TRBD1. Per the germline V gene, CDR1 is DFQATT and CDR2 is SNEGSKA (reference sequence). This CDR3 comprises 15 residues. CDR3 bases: TGTAGTGCTAGCCCCGGGACAGGTTCCTCCTACGAGCAGTACTTC. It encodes CSASPGTGSSYEQYF.

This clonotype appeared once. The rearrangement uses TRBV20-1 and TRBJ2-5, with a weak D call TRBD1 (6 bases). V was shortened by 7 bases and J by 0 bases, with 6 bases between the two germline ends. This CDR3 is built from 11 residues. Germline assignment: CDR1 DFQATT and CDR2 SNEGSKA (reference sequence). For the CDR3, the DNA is TGCAGTGAGGGGGACCAAGAGACCCAGTACTTC. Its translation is CSEGDQETQYF.

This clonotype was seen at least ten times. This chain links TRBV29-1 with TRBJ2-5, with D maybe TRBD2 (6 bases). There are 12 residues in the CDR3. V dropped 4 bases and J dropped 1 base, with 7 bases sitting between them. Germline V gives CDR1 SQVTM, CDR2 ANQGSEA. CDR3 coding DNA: TGCAGCGTTGGGGGACTCCAAGAGACCCAGTACTTC. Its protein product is CSVGGLQETQYF.

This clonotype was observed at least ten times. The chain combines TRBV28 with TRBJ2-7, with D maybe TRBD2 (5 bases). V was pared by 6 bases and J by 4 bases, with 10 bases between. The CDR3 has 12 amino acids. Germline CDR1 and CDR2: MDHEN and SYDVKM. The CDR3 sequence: CASSTPGYEQYF. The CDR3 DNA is TGTGCCAGCAGCACCCCGGGGTACGAGCAGTACTTC.

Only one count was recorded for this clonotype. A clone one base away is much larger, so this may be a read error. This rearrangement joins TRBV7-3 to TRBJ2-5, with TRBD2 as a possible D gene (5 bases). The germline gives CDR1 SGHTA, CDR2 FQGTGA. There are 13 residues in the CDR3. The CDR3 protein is CAGSRGRGRTQYF. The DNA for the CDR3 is TGTGCCGGCAGCCGCGGACGGGGTCGGACCCAGTACTTC. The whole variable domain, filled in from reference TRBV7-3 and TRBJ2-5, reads GAGVSQTPSNKVTEKGKYVELRCDPISGHTALYWYRQSLGQGPEFLIYFQGTGAADDSGLPNDRFFAVRPEGSVSTLKIQRTERGDSAVYLCAGSRGRGRTQYFGPGTRLLVL.

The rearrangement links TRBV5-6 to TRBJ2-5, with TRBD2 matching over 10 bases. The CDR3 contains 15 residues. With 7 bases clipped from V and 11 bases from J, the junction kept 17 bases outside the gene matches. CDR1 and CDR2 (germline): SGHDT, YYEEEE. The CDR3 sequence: CASHPPGLAFGEQYF. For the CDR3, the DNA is TGTGCCAGCCATCCGCCGGGACTAGCGTTTGGGGAGCAGTACTTC.

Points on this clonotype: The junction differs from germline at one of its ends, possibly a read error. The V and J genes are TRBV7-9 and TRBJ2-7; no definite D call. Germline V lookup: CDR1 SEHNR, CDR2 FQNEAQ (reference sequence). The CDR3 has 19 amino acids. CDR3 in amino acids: CGHGQEKGFQRLFYYEQYF. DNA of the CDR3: TGCGGCCATGGTCAAGAGAAAGGATTCCAAAGGCTTTTTTACTACGAGCAGTACTTC.

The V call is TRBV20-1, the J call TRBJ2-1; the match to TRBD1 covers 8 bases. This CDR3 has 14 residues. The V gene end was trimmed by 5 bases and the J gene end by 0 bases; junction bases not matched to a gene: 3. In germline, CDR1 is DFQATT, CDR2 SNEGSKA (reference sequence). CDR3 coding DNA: TGCAGTGCTCCGGACAGGGTCTCCTACAATGAGCAGTTCTTC. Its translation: CSAPDRVSYNEQFF.

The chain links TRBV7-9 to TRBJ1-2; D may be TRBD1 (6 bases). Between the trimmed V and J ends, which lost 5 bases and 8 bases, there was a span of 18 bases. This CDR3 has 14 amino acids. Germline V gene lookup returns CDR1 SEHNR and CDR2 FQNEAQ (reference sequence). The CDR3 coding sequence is TGTGCCAGCAGCCAGTCCCACAGGGTCTACGGCTACACCTTC. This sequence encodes CASSQSHRVYGYTF.

The DNA for the CDR3 is TGTGCCAGCAGCTCACAGGGAGGGGACTATGGCTACACCTTC. Encoded protein: CASSSQGGDYGYTF. The V and J genes are TRBV7-2 and TRBJ1-2; weak D call: TRBD1 (6 bases). CDR3 size: 14 residues. V gave up 4 bases and J gave up 3 bases, with 12 bases separating them. Germline CDR1 and CDR2: SGHTA and FQGNSA. Full variable domain (missing parts from reference TRBV7-2 and TRBJ1-2): GAGVSQSPSNKVTEKGKDVELRCDPISGHTALYWYRQSLGQGLEFLIYFQGNSAPDKSGLPSDRFSAERTGGSVSTLTIQRTQQEDSAVYLCASSSQGGDYGYTFGSGTRLTVV.

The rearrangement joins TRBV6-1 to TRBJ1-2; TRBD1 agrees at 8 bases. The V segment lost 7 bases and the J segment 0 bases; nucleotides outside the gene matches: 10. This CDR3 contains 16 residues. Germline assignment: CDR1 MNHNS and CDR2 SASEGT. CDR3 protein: CASTRTGSDSNYGYTF. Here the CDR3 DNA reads TGTGCCAGCACCAGGACAGGGAGCGATTCTAACTATGGCTACACCTTC.

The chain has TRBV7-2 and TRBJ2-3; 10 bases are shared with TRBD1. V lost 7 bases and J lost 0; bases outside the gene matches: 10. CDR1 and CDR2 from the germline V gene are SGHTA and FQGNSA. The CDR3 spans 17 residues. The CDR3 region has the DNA TGTGCCAGCACCCGGGGGGGACAGGGGATCAGCACAGATACGCAGTATTTT. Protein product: CASTRGGQGISTDTQYF.

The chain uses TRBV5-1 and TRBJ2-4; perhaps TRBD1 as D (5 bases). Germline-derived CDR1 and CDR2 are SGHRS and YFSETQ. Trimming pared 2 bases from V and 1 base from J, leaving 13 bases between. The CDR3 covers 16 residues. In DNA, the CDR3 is TGCGCCAGCAGCTTTTTCGAAGGGGCGGCCAAAAACATTCAGTACTTC. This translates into CASSFFEGAAKNIQYF.

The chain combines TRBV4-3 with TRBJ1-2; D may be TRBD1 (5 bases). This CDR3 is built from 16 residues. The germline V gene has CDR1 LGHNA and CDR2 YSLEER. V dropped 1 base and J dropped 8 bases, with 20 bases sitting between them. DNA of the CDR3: TGCGCCAGCAGCCAAGGACGAGGAGGGACGGCACGCGGCTACACCTTC. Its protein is CASSQGRGGTARGYTF.

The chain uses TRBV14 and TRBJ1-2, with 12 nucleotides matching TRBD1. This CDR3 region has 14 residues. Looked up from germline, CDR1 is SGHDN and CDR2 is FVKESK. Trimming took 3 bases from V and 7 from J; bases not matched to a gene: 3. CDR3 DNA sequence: TGTGCCAGCAGCCAGGGGACAGGGGGCACTGGCTACACCTTC. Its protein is CASSQGTGGTGYTF.

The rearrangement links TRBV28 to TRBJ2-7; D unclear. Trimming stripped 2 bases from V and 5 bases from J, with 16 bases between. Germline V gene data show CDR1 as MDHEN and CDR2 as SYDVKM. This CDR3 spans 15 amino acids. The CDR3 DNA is TGTGCCAGCAGTTTAAGTTTAGGGCAGAGGAACGAGCAGTACTTC. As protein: CASSLSLGQRNEQYF.

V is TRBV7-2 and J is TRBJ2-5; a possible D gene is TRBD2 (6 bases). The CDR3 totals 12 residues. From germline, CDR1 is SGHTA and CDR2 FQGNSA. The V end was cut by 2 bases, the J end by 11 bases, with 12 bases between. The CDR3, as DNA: TGTGCCAGCAGCTTAAACGGACGGGAGCAGTACTTC. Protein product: CASSLNGREQYF.

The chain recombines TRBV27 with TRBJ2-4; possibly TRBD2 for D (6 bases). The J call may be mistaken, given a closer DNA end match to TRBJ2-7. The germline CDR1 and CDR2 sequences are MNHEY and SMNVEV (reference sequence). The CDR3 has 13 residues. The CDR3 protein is CASSRWGVDEQYF. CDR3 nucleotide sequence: TGTGCCAGCAGTCGATGGGGGGTTGACGAGCAGTACTTC.

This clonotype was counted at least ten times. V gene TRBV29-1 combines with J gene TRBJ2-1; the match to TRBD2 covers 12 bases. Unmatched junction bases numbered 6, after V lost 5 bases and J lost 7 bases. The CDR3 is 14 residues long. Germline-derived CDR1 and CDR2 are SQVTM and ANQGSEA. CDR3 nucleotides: TGCAGCGTTCCAACTAGCGGGAGGTATAATGAGCAGTTCTTC. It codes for CSVPTSGRYNEQFF.

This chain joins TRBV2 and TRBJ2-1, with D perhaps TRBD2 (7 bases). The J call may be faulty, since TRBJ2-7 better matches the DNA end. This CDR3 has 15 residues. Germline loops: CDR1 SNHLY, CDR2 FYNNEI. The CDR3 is CASSAGGGSYNEQYF. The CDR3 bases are TGTGCCAGCAGTGCGGGGGGCGGCTCCTACAATGAGCAGTACTTC.